Presented here are 10 T cell receptor beta chains from one specimen sequenced in a study of cytomegalovirus exposure and HLA in healthy donors. The PCR contained 60 Vbeta and 13 Jbeta primers. Measured with immunoSEQ multiplex PCR; TCRdb has only the in-frame clones, and not every one. The sample data list 100,000 to 150,000 clones. Sequences were obtained from PBMCs. The receptors come from a man aged 25-45 years in good health and CMV-seronegative.

V is TRBV7-9 and J is TRBJ2-7; D unclear. This CDR3 has 12 amino acids. The V end was cut by 3 bases, the J end by 2 bases, with 5 bases between. Per the germline V gene, CDR1 is SEHNR and CDR2 is FQNEAQ (reference sequence). CDR3 DNA: TGTGCCAGCAGCTTGGCCACCTACGAGCAGTACTTC. Translating it yields CASSLATYEQYF.

The chain couples TRBV7-8 to TRBJ2-7; TRBD1 matches at 8 bases. J lost 5 bases, V lost 6 bases, and 12 bases had no gene match. The germline V gene has CDR1 SGHVS and CDR2 FQNEAQ. The CDR3 loop spans 15 amino acids. The DNA of the CDR3 is TGTGCCAGCAGGCGCTTGGGGCAGGGGGCTAACGAGCAGTACTTC. As protein: CASRRLGQGANEQYF.

V is TRBV9 and J is TRBJ2-2; 9 bases match TRBD2. The CDR3 contains 19 residues. CDR1 SGDLS and CDR2 YYNGEE come from the germline V gene. Trimming cost V 4 bases and J 7 bases; bases outside gene matches: 20. The CDR3 sequence: CASSPRRLAGNNKGGELFF. In DNA form, the CDR3 reads TGTGCCAGCAGCCCGAGACGTCTAGCGGGGAACAATAAGGGCGGGGAGCTGTTTTTT.

The chain links TRBV7-2 to TRBJ2-4; D is perhaps TRBD2 (6 bases). V was pared by 5 bases and J by 1 base, with 18 bases between. Germline V gives CDR1 SGHTA, CDR2 FQGNSA. The CDR3 spans 17 residues. The CDR3 DNA reads as TGTGCCAGCAGCGGAGGGGCCAATGGCCTGGCCAAAAACATTCAGTACTTC. Its protein is CASSGGANGLAKNIQYF.

The V call is TRBV28, the J call TRBJ1-2; TRBD1 is a possible D gene (6 bases). Trimming shortened V by 6 bases and J by 1 base, and 12 bases separated the two germline ends. Germline V CDR1 and CDR2: MDHEN, SYDVKM. This CDR3 is 14 amino acids long. CDR3 sequence: CASRIGTNNYGYTF. The CDR3 region has the DNA TGTGCCAGCAGGATCGGGACAAATAACTATGGCTACACCTTC.

V usage is TRBV5-1 and J usage is TRBJ1-4; D gene unclear. V was cut by 2 bases and J by 0 bases, with 5 bases left in between. The CDR3 totals 14 residues. Looked up from germline, CDR1 is SGHRS and CDR2 is YFSETQ. CDR3 protein: CASSFGATNEKLFF. The CDR3 coding sequence is TGCGCCAGCAGCTTCGGTGCAACTAATGAAAAACTGTTTTTT.

The rearrangement uses TRBV10-3 and TRBJ2-7; 7 bases fit TRBD2. Trimming at V came to 3 bases and at J to 2 bases, leaving 7 bases not matched to a gene. Germline assignment: CDR1 ENHRY and CDR2 SYGVKD. The CDR3 runs to 15 residues. CDR3 amino acids: CAISELSGGAYEQYF. CDR3 in DNA: TGTGCCATCAGTGAATTATCGGGAGGCGCCTACGAGCAGTACTTC.

This chain connects TRBV2 to TRBJ1-5; TRBD1 agrees at 7 bases. Germline trimming cut 5 bases from V and 2 bases from J; bases unmatched to any gene: 12. This CDR3 comprises 17 residues. CDR1 and CDR2 from the germline V gene are SNHLY and FYNNEI. The CDR3 DNA is TGTGCCAGCAGTACGAATCCGGGACAGAGGGGCAATCAGCCCCAGCATTTT. Its protein product is CASSTNPGQRGNQPQHF.

The chain recombines TRBV30 with TRBJ2-7, with 9 bases lining up with TRBD1. V was clipped by 0 bases and J by 5 bases; unmatched bases: 11. The CDR3 totals 16 residues. Germline assignment: CDR1 GTSNPN and CDR2 SVGIG (reference sequence). CDR3 sequence reads: CAWSVGDRAGRNEQYF. The CDR3, as DNA: TGTGCCTGGAGTGTAGGGGACAGGGCGGGAAGAAACGAGCAGTACTTC.

V is TRBV7-9 and J is TRBJ2-2; D is possibly TRBD2 (5 bases). This CDR3 has 17 amino acids. Deletions cut 7 bases from V and 4 bases from J, with 22 bases between. Germline V gene data show CDR1 as SEHNR and CDR2 as FQNEAQ (reference sequence). The CDR3 DNA sequence: TGTGCCAGCAAAGCAAGGAGTTCCTTAGGAGGCACCGGGGAGCTGTTTTTT. Translated: CASKARSSLGGTGELFF.